Listed below are T cell receptor beta chains from one sample, sequenced in a study of technical replicates of blood from several donors. Produced via immunoSEQ multiplex PCR; TCRdb's table is partial and in-frame only. The data contain 60,000 to 85,000 clones, approximately 97% of them singletons. Sequencing was done on a sample of T cells isolated from PBMCs. All receptors come from a human donor in good health. The CDR3 runs from the conserved cysteine through the conserved F or W. A D gene is named only where the DNA matches it firmly. Clone sizes are given selectively: once, few, many, or a class where the clone is expanded.

cdr3_aa cdr3_nt d_call j_call v_call clone_size
CASSLGVVAARLEQYF TGTGCCAGCAGCTTAGGGGTTGTGGCAGCGAGGTTGGAGCAGTACTTC NA TRBJ2-7 TRBV7-2 NA
CASSLSGTPYEQYF TGTGCCAGCAGCCTTAGTGGGACACCTTACGAGCAGTACTTC NA TRBJ2-7 TRBV11-3 NA
CASSHDSGGAPYEQYF TGTGCCAGCAGCCACGATAGCGGGGGGGCCCCCTACGAGCAGTACTTC TRBD2 TRBJ2-7 TRBV7-2 NA
CASSLTGGGSFEQYF TGTGCCAGCAGCTTAACGGGTGGAGGAAGCTTCGAGCAGTACTTC NA TRBJ2-7 TRBV7-9 once
CATSRPPTETGANSTDTQYF TGTGCCACCAGCAGACCCCCCACCGAGACAGGGGCCAATAGCACAGATACGCAGTATTTT TRBD1 TRBJ2-3 TRBV15 NA
CASSLGSNTIYF TGTGCCAGCAGCCTCGGTAGTAACACCATATATTTT NA TRBJ1-3 TRBV7-9 once
CASSFGQLYEQYF TGTGCCAGCAGCTTTGGACAGTTATACGAGCAGTACTTC NA TRBJ2-7 TRBV7-9 NA
CASSTGDYTF TGTGCCAGCAGTACAGGGGACTACACCTTC TRBD1 TRBJ1-2 TRBV28 NA
CASGFLAGGLQSAVGPVSDNEQFF TGTGCTAGTGGTTTCTTGGCGGGGGGGCTCCAAAGCGCTGTGGGGCCCGTCTCCGACAATGAGCAGTTCTTC TRBD2 TRBJ2-1 TRBV12-5 NA
CASSFRPTGELFF TGTGCCAGCAGCTTTCGTCCCACCGGGGAGCTGTTTTTT NA TRBJ2-2 TRBV5-4 NA